One and the same sample provided the 10 T cell receptor beta chains below, sequenced in a study of breast tumors, draining lymph nodes, adjacent tissues. The lymph nodes were axillary draining lymph nodes from breast cancer patients. TCRdb reprocessed the multiplex PCR reads via MiXCR and lists one record per CDR3 protein. In the table there are under 350,000 distinct CDR3 sequences, 30% to 35% of which are singletons. Sample: axillary lymph node tissue. All receptors come from a female donor with breast cancer. Some clones in this sample may be carry-over from other donors' samples.

This clonotype was seen many times. The chain uses TRBV7-8 and TRBJ2-7; D gene ambiguous. The CDR3 has 13 amino acids. With 3 bases removed from V and 3 bases from J, the gap between germline ends came to 9 bases. Germline CDR1 SGHVS, CDR2 FQNEAQ. The CDR3 sequence: CASSFGSSYEQYF. The CDR3 DNA reads TGTGCCAGCAGCTTCGGATCCAGCTACGAGCAGTACTTC.

The sample holds many counts of this clonotype. CDR3 loop: CSADGLAGRVGDTQYF. The CDR3 region has the DNA TGCAGTGCAGACGGACTAGCGGGACGGGTAGGGGATACGCAGTATTTT. The chain is built from TRBV20-1 and TRBJ2-3, with 12 bases aligning to TRBD2. Trimming at V came to 6 bases and at J to 6 bases, leaving 13 bases not matched to a gene. CDR1 is DFQATT and CDR2 is SNEGSKA in the germline V gene (reference sequence). CDR3 length: 16 amino acids.

This clonotype came up many times. This chain joins TRBV20-1 and TRBJ2-5; 11 bases are shared with TRBD2. The V segment lost 4 bases and the J segment 5 bases; nucleotides outside the gene matches: 3. CDR3 length: 13 amino acids. CDR1 is DFQATT, CDR2 SNEGSKA, per germline (reference sequence). The CDR3 DNA sequence: TGCAGTGCTACGACTAGCGGGATGGAGACCCAGTACTTC. Its translation is CSATTSGMETQYF.

This clonotype was counted many times. CDR3 coding DNA: TGCGCCAGCAGTGATTTCAGCGGGAGGGCCTACGAGCAGTACTTC. It yields the protein CASSDFSGRAYEQYF. The chain couples TRBV10-2 to TRBJ2-7, with 10 bases that match TRBD2. Germline trimming cut 3 bases from V and 2 bases from J; bases unmatched to any gene: 4. There are 15 residues in the CDR3. The V gene's germline CDR1 is WSHSY and CDR2 SAAADI.

This clonotype appeared many times. V and J are TRBV6-5 and TRBJ1-2; TRBD1 might be the D (6 bases). V lost 8 bases to trimming and J lost 8 bases, with 15 bases between them. CDR3 length equals 12 residues. Germline loops: CDR1 MNHEY, CDR2 SVGAGI. The CDR3 region is CASHRGGGGYTF. The CDR3, as DNA: TGTGCCAGCCACCGAGGGGGGGGAGGCTACACCTTC.

In its sample, this clonotype was seen many times. The rearrangement links TRBV6-5 to TRBJ2-5, with 8 bases lining up with TRBD2. CDR3 length: 15 residues. Germline lookup yields CDR1 MNHEY and CDR2 SVGAGI. V was pared by 10 bases and J by 2 bases, with 12 bases of the junction left unmatched. CDR3 in amino acids: CATLSPGLGQETQYF. The CDR3 DNA is TGTGCCACCTTAAGCCCGGGACTAGGGCAAGAGACCCAGTACTTC.

A remark on this clonotype: A read error is possible here, since a much larger clone lies one base away. This chain links TRBV11-2 with TRBJ2-2, with TRBD2 identical over 10 bases. The CDR3 is 18 amino acids. Germline V CDR1 and CDR2: SGHAT, FQNNGV. J lost 1 base, V lost 2 bases, and 7 bases had no gene match. CDR3 DNA sequence: TGTGCCAGCAGCTTACGCGGGGTAGCGGGAGGGAACACCGGGGAGCTGTTTTTT. It encodes CASSLRGVAGGNTGELFF.

The chain couples TRBV5-6 to TRBJ2-1; D is possibly TRBD1 (6 bases). The germline gives CDR1 SGHDT, CDR2 YYEEEE. The CDR3 has 15 residues. With 0 bases removed from V and 4 bases from J, the gap between germline ends came to 11 bases. CDR3 DNA sequence: TGTGCCAGCAGCTTGGTACAGGGTGAATACAATGAGCAGTTCTTC. Residues: CASSLVQGEYNEQFF.

This clonotype was seen more than once but under ten times. The chain uses TRBV2 and TRBJ1-1, with unresolved D. Germline V gives CDR1 SNHLY, CDR2 FYNNEI. Trimming removed 4 bases from V and 9 bases from J, with 12 bases in between. The CDR3 length is 12 residues. CDR3 residues: CASSGDANQAFF. Here the CDR3 DNA reads TGTGCCAGCAGTGGAGACGCTAACCAAGCTTTCTTT.

In the case of this clonotype: One base away lies a much larger clone, so this may be a sequencing read error. CDR3 region: CASSRTSFETQCF. The DNA for the CDR3 is TGCGCCAGCAGCCGTACCTCGTTCGAGACCCAGTGCTTC. This sequence joins TRBV4-3 and TRBJ2-5; D is undetermined. CDR3 length equals 13 residues. From germline, CDR1 is LGHNA and CDR2 YSLEER.